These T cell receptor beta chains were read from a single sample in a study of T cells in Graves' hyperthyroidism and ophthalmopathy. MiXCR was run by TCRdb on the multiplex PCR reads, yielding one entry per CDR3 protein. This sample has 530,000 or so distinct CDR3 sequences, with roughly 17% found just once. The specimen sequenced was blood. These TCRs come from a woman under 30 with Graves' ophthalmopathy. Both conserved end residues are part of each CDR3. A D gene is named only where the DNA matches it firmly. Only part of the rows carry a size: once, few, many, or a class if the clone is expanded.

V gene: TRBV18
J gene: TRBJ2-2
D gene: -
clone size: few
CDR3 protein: CASSPPGRPNTGELFF
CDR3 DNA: TGTGCCAGCTCACCCCCCGGCAGACCGAACACCGGGGAGCTGTTTTTT

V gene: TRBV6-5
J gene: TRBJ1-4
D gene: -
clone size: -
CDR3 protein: CASSYSQSEKLFF
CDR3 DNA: TGTGCCAGCAGTTATTCTCAGAGCGAAAAACTGTTTTTT

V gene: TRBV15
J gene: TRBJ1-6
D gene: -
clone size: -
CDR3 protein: CATSRALEGNSPLHF
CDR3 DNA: TGTGCCACCAGCAGAGCTTTGGAAGGGAATTCACCCCTCCACTTT

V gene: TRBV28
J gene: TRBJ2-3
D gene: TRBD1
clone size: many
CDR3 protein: CASSSPRGPRTQYF
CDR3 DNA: TGTGCCAGCAGTTCCCCCAGGGGGCCCCGCACGCAGTATTTT

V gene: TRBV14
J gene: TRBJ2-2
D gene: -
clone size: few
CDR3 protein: CASSNLGTGELFF
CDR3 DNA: TGTGCCAGCAGCAACCTGGGCACCGGGGAGCTGTTTTTT

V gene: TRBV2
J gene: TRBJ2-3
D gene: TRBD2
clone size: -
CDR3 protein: CANLPRAGGNADTQYF
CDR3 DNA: TGTGCCAACCTCCCGCGGGCGGGAGGTAATGCAGATACGCAGTATTTT

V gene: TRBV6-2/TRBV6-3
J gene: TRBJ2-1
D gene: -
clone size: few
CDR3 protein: CASSYSSPLRSGEQFF
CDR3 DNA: TGTGCCAGCAGTTACTCGAGCCCCCTGAGGTCCGGTGAGCAGTTCTTC

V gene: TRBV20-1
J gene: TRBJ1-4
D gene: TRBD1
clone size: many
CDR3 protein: CSATGQFNEKLFF
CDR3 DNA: TGCAGTGCTACGGGACAGTTTAATGAAAAACTGTTTTTT

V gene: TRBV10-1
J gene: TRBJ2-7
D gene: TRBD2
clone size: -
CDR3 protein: CASSEASGGSYEQYF
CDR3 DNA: TGCGCCAGCAGTGAGGCTAGCGGGGGCTCCTACGAGCAGTACTTC

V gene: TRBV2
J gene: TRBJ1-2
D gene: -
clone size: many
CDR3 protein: CASSVGNTNYGYTF
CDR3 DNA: TGTGCCAGCAGTGTGGGGAATACTAACTATGGCTACACCTTC

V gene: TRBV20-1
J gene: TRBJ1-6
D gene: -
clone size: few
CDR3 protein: CSARLYPGTSGSPLHF
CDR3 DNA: TGCAGTGCTAGGCTCTACCCGGGGACTTCGGGCTCACCCCTCCACTTT

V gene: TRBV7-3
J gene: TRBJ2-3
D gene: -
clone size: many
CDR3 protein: CASSPRGYDTQYF
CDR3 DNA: TGTGCCAGCAGCCCTCGTGGGTACGATACGCAGTATTTT

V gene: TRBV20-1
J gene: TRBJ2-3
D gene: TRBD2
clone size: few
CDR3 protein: CSGDVAGGSSSTDTQYF
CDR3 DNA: TGCAGTGGGGACGTAGCGGGAGGGTCTTCTAGCACAGATACGCAGTATTTT

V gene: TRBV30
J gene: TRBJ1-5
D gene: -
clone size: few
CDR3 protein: CAWSQGHDQPQHF
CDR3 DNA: TGTGCCTGGAGTCAAGGCCACGATCAGCCCCAGCATTTT

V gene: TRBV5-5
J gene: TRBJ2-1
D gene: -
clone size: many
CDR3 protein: CASLAEGYYNEQFF
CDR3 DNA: TGTGCCAGCTTAGCGGAGGGATACTACAATGAGCAGTTCTTC

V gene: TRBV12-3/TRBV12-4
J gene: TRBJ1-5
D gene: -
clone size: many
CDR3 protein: CASSLESNQPQHF
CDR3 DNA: TGTGCCAGCAGTTTAGAAAGCAATCAGCCCCAGCATTTT

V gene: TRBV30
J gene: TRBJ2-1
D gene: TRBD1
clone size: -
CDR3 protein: CAWTGTGSYNEQFF
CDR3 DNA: TGTGCCTGGACTGGGACAGGGTCCTACAATGAGCAGTTCTTC

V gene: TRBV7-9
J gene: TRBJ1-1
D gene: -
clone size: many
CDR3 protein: CASTLLQTGNTEAFF
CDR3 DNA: TGTGCCAGCACCCTTCTTCAGACAGGAAATACTGAAGCTTTCTTT

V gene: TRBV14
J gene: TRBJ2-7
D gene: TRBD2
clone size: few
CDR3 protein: CASSQDGSGSLEQYF
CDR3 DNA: TGTGCCAGCAGCCAAGACGGGAGCGGGAGCCTCGAGCAGTACTTC

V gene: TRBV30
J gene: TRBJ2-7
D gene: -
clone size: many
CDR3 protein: CAWAPGTSHQGEQYF
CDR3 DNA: TGTGCCTGGGCCCCCGGGACTTCCCATCAGGGAGAGCAGTACTTC

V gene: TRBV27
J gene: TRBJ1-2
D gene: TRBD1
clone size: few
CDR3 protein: CASSQTGSNGYTF
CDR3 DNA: TGTGCCAGCAGCCAGACAGGGAGCAATGGCTACACCTTC

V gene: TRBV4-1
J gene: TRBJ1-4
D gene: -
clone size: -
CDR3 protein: CASSQGLARNEKLFF
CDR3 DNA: TGCGCCAGCAGCCAAGGGCTAGCGAGAAATGAAAAACTGTTTTTT

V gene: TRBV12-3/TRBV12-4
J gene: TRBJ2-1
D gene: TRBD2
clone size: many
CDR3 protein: CASSILAGSYNEQFF
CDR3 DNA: TGTGCCAGCAGCATTCTAGCGGGTTCCTACAATGAGCAGTTCTTC

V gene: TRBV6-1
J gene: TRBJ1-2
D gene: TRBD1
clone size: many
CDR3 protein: CASSPSRTGAAGGYTF
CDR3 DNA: TGTGCCAGCAGTCCTTCTCGGACAGGGGCCGCGGGAGGCTACACCTTC

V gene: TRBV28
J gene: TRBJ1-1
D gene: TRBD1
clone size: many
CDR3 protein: CASSIGTGGLTEAFF
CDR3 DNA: TGTGCCAGCAGCATTGGGACAGGGGGTTTAACTGAAGCTTTCTTT

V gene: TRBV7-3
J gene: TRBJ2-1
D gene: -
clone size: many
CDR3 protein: CASSPGGPHEQFF
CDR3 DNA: TGTGCCAGCAGCCCCGGTGGGCCCCATGAGCAGTTCTTC

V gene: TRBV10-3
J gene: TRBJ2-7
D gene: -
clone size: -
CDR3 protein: CAITAAGEQYF
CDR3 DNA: TGTGCCATCACGGCCGCAGGGGAGCAGTACTTC

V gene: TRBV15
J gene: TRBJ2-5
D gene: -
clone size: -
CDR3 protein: CATSREKSEDETQYF
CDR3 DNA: TGTGCCACCAGCAGAGAAAAGTCAGAGGATGAGACCCAGTACTTC

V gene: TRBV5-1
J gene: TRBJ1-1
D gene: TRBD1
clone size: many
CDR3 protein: CASSEQGQGRTEAFF
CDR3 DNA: TGCGCCAGCAGCGAACAAGGACAGGGGAGAACTGAAGCTTTCTTT

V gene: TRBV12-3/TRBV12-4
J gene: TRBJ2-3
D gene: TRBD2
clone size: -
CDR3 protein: CASSSLGLAGGRPSTDTQYF
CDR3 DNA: TGTGCCAGCAGTTCGCTGGGACTAGCGGGAGGGAGGCCTAGCACAGATACGCAGTATTTT

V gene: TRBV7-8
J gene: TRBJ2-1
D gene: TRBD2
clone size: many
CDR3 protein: CASSPKTSGLTDNEQFF
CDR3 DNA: TGTGCCAGCAGCCCCAAGACTAGCGGGCTAACTGACAATGAGCAGTTCTTC

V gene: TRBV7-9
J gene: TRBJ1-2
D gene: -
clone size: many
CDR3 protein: CASSLGQGFDYGYTF
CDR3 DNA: TGTGCCAGCAGCTTAGGGCAGGGGTTCGACTATGGCTACACCTTC

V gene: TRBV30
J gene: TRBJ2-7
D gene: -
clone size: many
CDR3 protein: CAWSTGRSYEQYF
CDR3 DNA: TGTGCCTGGAGCACGGGACGGAGCTACGAGCAGTACTTC

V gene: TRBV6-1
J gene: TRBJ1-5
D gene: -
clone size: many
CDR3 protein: CASSQGDKNSASNQPQHF
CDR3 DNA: TGTGCCAGCAGCCAAGGGGACAAAAATTCGGCTAGCAATCAGCCCCAGCATTTT

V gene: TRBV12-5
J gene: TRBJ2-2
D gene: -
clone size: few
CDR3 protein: CASGFSGGANTGELFF
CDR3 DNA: TGTGCTAGTGGTTTTAGTGGGGGAGCGAACACCGGGGAGCTGTTTTTT